What follows are 5 T cell receptor beta chains derived from one specimen sequenced in a study of blood T cell repertoires in COVID-19. The table came from immunoSEQ multiplex PCR; TCRdb's copy has only in-frame clones and leaves some out. The sample records about 74,000 clones, 84% being singletons. The sequenced sample was peripheral blood. The receptors stem from a man in his 70s with acute or convalescent COVID-19.

The chain employs TRBV28 and TRBJ2-5; 8 bases line up with TRBD1. This CDR3 has 15 residues. Per germline, CDR1 MDHEN and CDR2 SYDVKM. V lost 2 bases, J lost 4 bases, and 6 bases stayed unmatched. The CDR3 is CASSLRAGGGETQYF. The CDR3 DNA reads TGTGCCAGCAGTTTAAGGGCAGGGGGCGGAGAGACCCAGTACTTC. Together with reference TRBV28 and TRBJ2-5, the CDR3 gives the full variable domain: DVKVTQSSRYLVKRTGEKVFLECVQDMDHENMFWYRQDPGLGLRLIYFSYDVKMKEKGDIPEGYSVSREKKERFSLILESASTNQTSMYLCASSLRAGGGETQYFGPGTRLLVL.

CDR3 residues: CASSSGQGSYEQYF. The CDR3 DNA reads as TGTGCCAGCAGCTCGGGACAGGGATCCTACGAGCAGTACTTC. This chain connects TRBV5-6 to TRBJ2-7; 9 nucleotides agree with TRBD1. Germline V gene sequence: CDR1 SGHDT, CDR2 YYEEEE. The J segment lost 1 base and the V segment lost 3 bases, leaving 2 bases of the junction unmatched. The CDR3 loop spans 14 amino acids.

The V call is TRBV19, the J call TRBJ1-5, with D possibly being TRBD1 (5 bases). Deletions cut 3 bases from V and 5 bases from J, with 14 bases between. The CDR3 loop spans 15 amino acids. In germline, CDR1 is LNHDA, CDR2 SQIVND (reference sequence). The CDR3 sequence is CASSMGRGRDQPQHF. In DNA form, the CDR3 reads TGTGCCAGTAGTATGGGAAGGGGAAGGGATCAGCCCCAGCATTTT.

The chain employs TRBV5-8 and TRBJ2-7, with a possible D match to TRBD2 (5 bases). CDR1 SGHTS and CDR2 YDEGEE come from the germline V gene. The CDR3 totals 12 residues. Trimming cost V 4 bases and J 7 bases, with 12 bases left between them. CDR3 DNA sequence: TGTGCCAGCAGCAGGACGGGAAATGAGCAGTACTTC. Translation gives CASSRTGNEQYF.

This rearrangement joins TRBV11-2 to TRBJ2-7; TRBD2 aligns across 8 bases. The trim removed 2 bases at V and 3 bases at J, leaving 6 bases unmatched. This CDR3 contains 15 residues. Looked up from germline, CDR1 is SGHAT and CDR2 is FQNNGV. In DNA, the CDR3 is TGTGCCAGCAGCTTAATGGCGGGGGGAAACTACGAGCAGTACTTC. Translated: CASSLMAGGNYEQYF.